This T cell receptor (beta chain) was sequenced for a study of CD4 T cells in relation to SARS-CoV-2 and coronaviruses. As for the study in general: PBMCs were cultured with antigen for roughly 10 days before TCR beta sequencing. No peptide or an HIV-1 Nef peptide pool served as negative control.

CD4+ T cells from unexposed donors were obtained before the COVID-19 pandemic (2011-2018). CD4+ T cells were isolated from the cells after around 9 days of culture. As cell numbers allowed, unexposed-donor CD4+ T cells faced SARS-CoV-2 S/N and four cold-coronavirus spikes. About this clone: The antigen remains undetermined.

General study findings and limits: Pre-pandemic and post-infection samples never came from the same donor.

The data were produced by immunoSEQ multiplex PCR, yet TCRdb's version contains in-frame clones alone and is incomplete. The table records about 26,000 clones, 77% of them present only once. The TCR comes from a human donor in good health. The sequenced sample consisted of CD4+ T cells from PBMCs, cultured in vitro.

DNA of the CDR3: TGTGCCAGCAGCGTAGCCCCTACCTCAACAGATACGCAGTATTTT. Translation: CASSVAPTSTDTQYF. V and J are TRBV9 and TRBJ2-3; D gene uncertain. The CDR3 contains 15 residues. The V end lost 0 bases, the J end lost 3 bases, and 11 bases lay between the germline ends. Germline lookup yields CDR1 SGDLS and CDR2 YYNGEE.